The 27 T cell receptor beta chains in this list originate from one sample, sequenced in a study of T cell repertoires in cytomegalovirus infection. TCRdb re-analysed the reads in MiXCR, keeping a single row per CDR3 protein. The table has some 450,000 distinct CDR3 sequences, about a third seen once; the top ten hold roughly 13%. Input material: PBMCs. These receptors originate from a human donor in good health (CMV status not recorded). Some clones in this sample may be carry-over from other donors' samples.

Remarks on this clonotype: It is likely a read error, because the conserved phenylalanine at the end of the CDR3 is missing. This chain joins TRBV7-9 and TRBJ2-3; 12 bases align to TRBD2. The junction had 12 bases not matched to a gene; V was cut back by 5 bases and J by 3 bases. There are 18 residues in the CDR3. Germline CDR1 is SEHNR and CDR2 is FQNEAQ (reference sequence). The CDR3 loop reads CASSPGLAGMLLTDTQYL. The CDR3 region has the DNA TGTGCCAGCAGCCCAGGACTAGCGGGGATGCTTCTGACAGATACGCAGTATTTG.

This chain joins TRBV18 and TRBJ1-4; D is unclear. This CDR3 has 17 residues. The germline gives CDR1 KGHSH, CDR2 LQKENI. Trimming left V 2 bases short and J 0 bases short, with 13 bases between. CDR3 sequence: CASSPGPRLATNEKLFF. CDR3 bases: TGTGCCAGCTCACCAGGCCCCCGGTTAGCAACTAATGAAAAACTGTTTTTT.

This clonotype has at least ten counts. The J gene is TRBJ2-1, the V gene TRBV6-2 or TRBV6-3, with 8 nucleotides matching TRBD1. CDR1 and CDR2 from the germline V gene are MNHEY and SVGEGT. Unmatched junction bases numbered 6, after V lost 7 bases and J lost 4 bases. The CDR3 spans 14 residues. The CDR3 DNA reads as TGTGCCAGCACCTCCTGGACAGGGTACAATGAGCAGTTCTTC. The encoded protein is CASTSWTGYNEQFF.

This clonotype was observed a handful of times. The chain carries TRBV4-2 and TRBJ2-5, with unresolved D. The CDR3 length is 13 residues. V lost 0 bases to trimming and J lost 2 bases, with 4 bases between them. Germline CDR1 and CDR2: LGHNA and YNFKEQ. CDR3 coding DNA: TGTGCCAGCAGCCAAGAGGGACAAGAGACCCAGTACTTC. The encoded protein is CASSQEGQETQYF.

Only a few counts were recorded for this clonotype. The CDR3 nucleotides are TGTGCCAGCAGTCCCGAGGGAGAGGGCTATGGCTACACCTTC. Its protein is CASSPEGEGYGYTF. This chain connects TRBV12-3 or TRBV12-4 to TRBJ1-2; D remains unclear. The CDR3 runs 14 residues. The V gene lost 5 bases and the J gene lost 4 bases, with 14 bases spanning the gap.

This clonotype was counted a few times. This chain links TRBV7-9 with TRBJ2-1; D is undetermined. The CDR3 is 13 residues long. Germline V gives CDR1 SEHNR, CDR2 FQNEAQ (reference sequence). V lost 4 bases and J 5 bases, leaving 9 bases between the germline ends. The CDR3 is CASSSRHNNEQFF. The CDR3 DNA is TGTGCCAGCAGCTCTCGACACAACAATGAGCAGTTCTTC.

The J gene is TRBJ1-5, the V gene TRBV27; TRBD1 matches 10 bases. CDR3 length: 14 amino acids. J was trimmed by 6 bases and V by 4 bases; bases with no gene match: 3. Germline values: CDR1 MNHEY, CDR2 SMNVEV (reference sequence). The CDR3 sequence is CASSSTGGLQPQHF. CDR3 nucleotide sequence: TGTGCCAGCAGTTCGACAGGGGGCCTTCAGCCCCAGCATTTT.

On this clonotype: Without the conserved terminal phenylalanine or tryptophan, this CDR3 likely stems from a read error. The chain combines TRBV7-2 with TRBJ2-7; the D is unclear. Germline V gene sequence: CDR1 SGHTA, CDR2 FQGNSA. The ends were cut back, 2 bases at V and 4 bases at J, with 12 bases in the middle. There are 14 residues in the CDR3. CDR3 amino acids: CASSLQAVGYEQYL. The CDR3 nucleotides read TGTGCCAGCAGCTTACAGGCTGTTGGATACGAGCAGTACTTA.

The chain links TRBV6-2 or TRBV6-3 to TRBJ2-1; D remains unclear. V lost 5 bases and J lost 5, with 10 bases in between. The CDR3 is 13 amino acids. Germline V CDR1 and CDR2: MNHEY, SVGEGT. CDR3 in amino acids: CASSMDLDNEQFF. In DNA, the CDR3 is TGTGCCAGCAGTATGGACCTCGACAATGAGCAGTTCTTC.

The CDR3 protein is CSARSGGSATSSTDTQYF. CDR3 DNA: TGCAGTGCCCGATCAGGGGGGTCAGCCACCTCTAGCACAGATACGCAGTATTTT. The V and J genes are TRBV20-1 and TRBJ2-3; tentative D call: TRBD1 (7 bases). This CDR3 is 18 amino acids long. Germline assignment: CDR1 DFQATT and CDR2 SNEGSKA (reference sequence). The ends were cut back, 6 bases at V and 0 bases at J, with 25 bases in the middle.

This rearrangement joins TRBV9 to TRBJ1-6, with 10 nucleotides matching TRBD1. The V segment lost 3 bases and the J segment 1 base; nucleotides outside the gene matches: 7. The CDR3 consists of 18 residues. Germline CDR1 is SGDLS and CDR2 is YYNGEE. In nucleotides, the CDR3 is TGTGCCAGCAGCGCGGGACAGGGGATCGGTTCCTATAATTCACCCCTCCACTTT. Encoded protein: CASSAGQGIGSYNSPLHF.

Details on this clonotype: Possible read error: a much larger clone is one base away. The chain has TRBV6-5 and TRBJ1-6; 7 bases are a match to TRBD1. Germline assignment: CDR1 MNHEY and CDR2 SVGAGI. The CDR3 loop spans 15 amino acids. In nucleotides, the CDR3 is TGTTCCAGCAGTTTTCTGACAGGGATCAATTCACCCCTCCACTTT. Protein: CSSSFLTGINSPLHF.

This clonotype was seen only a few times. The V gene is TRBV12-3 or TRBV12-4, the J gene TRBJ2-1; 8 positions match TRBD1. There are 15 residues in the CDR3. Trimming took 7 bases from V and 2 from J; bases not matched to a gene: 7. The CDR3 DNA reads as TGTGCCAGCACTGAGACAGGGGCTCCCTACAATGAGCAGTTCTTC. Amino acid sequence: CASTETGAPYNEQFF.

The V call is TRBV7-9, the J call TRBJ1-5, with D unresolved. V was clipped by 1 base and J by 6 bases, with 4 bases between them. Germline V lookup: CDR1 SEHNR, CDR2 FQNEAQ (reference sequence). The CDR3 consists of 12 residues. The CDR3 protein is CASSLDLQPQHF. The CDR3 nucleotides are TGTGCCAGCAGCTTAGATCTTCAGCCCCAGCATTTT.

The sample holds a few counts of this clonotype. This chain connects TRBV12-3 or TRBV12-4 to TRBJ1-6, with 11 bases lining up with TRBD1. Trimming removed 2 bases from V and 8 bases from J; junction bases left unmatched: 8. CDR3 size: 17 residues. CDR3 residues: CASSLRPPGQGDSPLHF. The CDR3 DNA sequence: TGTGCCAGCAGTTTAAGGCCACCGGGACAGGGGGATTCACCCCTCCACTTT.

CDR3 sequence (DNA): TGCGCCAGCAGCCAAGACCAGTTTAATTCACCCCTCCACTTT. Translating it yields CASSQDQFNSPLHF. V usage is TRBV4-3 and J usage is TRBJ1-6, with D hard to call. Germline assignment: CDR1 LGHNA and CDR2 YSLEER. This CDR3 contains 14 residues. The V end lost 0 bases, the J end lost 6 bases, and 6 bases lay between the germline ends.

This clonotype was picked up a small number of times. This chain links TRBV29-1 with TRBJ2-1, with 9 bases identical to TRBD1. The V segment lost 3 bases and the J segment 7 bases; nucleotides outside the gene matches: 1. Germline values: CDR1 SQVTM, CDR2 ANQGSEA. The CDR3 has 12 residues. This chain's CDR3 is CSVDGQGNEQFF. The CDR3 nucleotides are TGCAGCGTTGACGGACAGGGGAATGAGCAGTTCTTC.

The chain combines TRBV6-5 with TRBJ1-2; D not resolved. Trimming shortened V by 0 bases and J by 3 bases, and 8 bases separated the two germline ends. The germline gives CDR1 MNHEY, CDR2 SVGAGI. The CDR3 length is 14 residues. The CDR3 bases are TGTGCCAGCAGTTACTCGAGCGACGACTATGGCTACACCTTC. This translates into CASSYSSDDYGYTF.

The V gene is TRBV27, the J gene TRBJ1-4, with no clear D. The CDR3 covers 12 residues. V lost 5 bases and J lost 8, with 9 bases in between. CDR1 is MNHEY and CDR2 is SMNVEV in the germline V gene (reference sequence). The DNA of the CDR3 is TGTGCCAGCAGTCCCAGCCGGGAAAAACTGTTTTTT. Amino acid sequence: CASSPSREKLFF.

As for this clonotype: A much larger clone lies one base from this, so it may be a read error. The missing conserved phenylalanine or tryptophan at the end of this CDR3 makes a read error likely. This chain joins TRBV11-2 and TRBJ1-6; TRBD1 matches 7 bases. V trimming: 1 base; J trimming: 10 bases; junction bases outside the gene matches: 7. Per the germline V gene, CDR1 is SGHAT and CDR2 is FQNNGV. The CDR3 runs 15 residues. CDR3 sequence reads: CASSLVSDRASPLHS. In DNA form, the CDR3 reads TGTGCCAGCAGCTTAGTCTCCGACAGGGCATCACCCCTCCACTCT.

In this sample, this clonotype turned up many times. The V call is TRBV7-9, the J call TRBJ2-5, with TRBD1 as a possible D gene (5 bases). V shed 2 bases and J shed 1 base, with 20 bases lying between them. Germline loops: CDR1 SEHNR, CDR2 FQNEAQ (reference sequence). This CDR3 has 18 residues. CDR3 protein: CASSLRHRTTEPQETQYF. As DNA, the CDR3 is TGTGCCAGCAGCTTAAGGCACCGTACGACAGAACCCCAAGAGACCCAGTACTTC.

The V call is TRBV6-2 or TRBV6-3, the J call TRBJ1-3; D unclear. Deletions cut 6 bases from V and 0 bases from J, with 12 bases between. Germline V CDR1 and CDR2: MNHEY, SVGEGT. The CDR3 consists of 15 residues. The CDR3 DNA reads TGTGCCAGCAGCGCCCCAGCGCCCTCTGGAAACACCATATATTTT. Protein product: CASSAPAPSGNTIYF.

The sample holds many counts of this clonotype. The chain combines TRBV7-2 with TRBJ2-7; 7 nucleotides match TRBD2. The CDR3 covers 15 residues. V lost 1 base to trimming and J lost 3 bases; unmatched junction nucleotides: 6. Germline values: CDR1 SGHTA, CDR2 FQGNSA. The DNA for the CDR3 is TGTGCCAGCAGCTTAGAGGCCACGGGGGGCTACGAGCAGTACTTC. This sequence encodes CASSLEATGGYEQYF.

This clonotype was seen more than once but under ten times. The V and J genes are TRBV10-2 and TRBJ2-1; 9 nucleotides line up with TRBD1. The V segment lost 4 bases and the J segment 6 bases; nucleotides outside the gene matches: 7. CDR3 length: 15 residues. CDR1 is WSHSY, CDR2 SAAADI, per germline. For the CDR3, the DNA is TGCGCCAGCAGTGGGCTTGGGACAGGGTCCAATGAGCAGTTCTTC. This translates into CASSGLGTGSNEQFF.

This sequence joins TRBV7-2 and TRBJ1-1, with unresolved D. CDR1 is SGHTA, CDR2 FQGNSA, per germline. The CDR3 has 14 residues. Trimming stripped 5 bases from V and 4 bases from J, with 14 bases between. The CDR3 bases are TGTGCCAGCAGCGGACGGGCATCGGGCACTGAAGCTTTCTTT. This gives the protein CASSGRASGTEAFF.

The chain combines TRBV12-3 or TRBV12-4 with TRBJ1-5; maybe TRBD1 (5 bases). This CDR3 has 15 amino acids. V was pared by 5 bases and J by 1 base, with 12 bases between. CDR3 bases: TGTGCCAGCAGTCCTGGAGGGGTAAGCAATCAGCCCCAGCATTTT. It encodes CASSPGGVSNQPQHF.

This clonotype was detected many times. This chain uses TRBV28 with TRBJ2-6, with D perhaps TRBD1 or TRBD2 (6 bases each). V was cut by 6 bases and J by 2 bases, with 11 bases left in between. Germline CDR1 and CDR2: MDHEN and SYDVKM. This CDR3 is 15 amino acids long. CDR3 sequence (DNA): TGTGCCAGCAGCCTAGGGGGGACTGGGGCCAACGTCCTGACTTTC. Protein product: CASSLGGTGANVLTF.